This record concerns one T cell receptor (beta chain) sequence. What it binds is not known. Generated by immunoSEQ multiplex PCR, the TCRdb table keeps only in-frame clones and is missing some. The table includes about 96,000 clones, 90% to 95% detected once. The sample is drawn from a study of graft-versus-host responses after intestinal transplantation. Overall study context: Recipients were all induced with anti-thymocyte globulin, then given tacrolimus and steroids for roughly 3 years.

General observations from the study: Clonal ratios of graft-versus-host to host-versus-graft in allografts were high for patients exhibiting graft-donor T cell macrochimerism. Recipient marrow harbored GvH clones, some of which surfaced first in ileum or blood.

In germline, CDR1 is SQVTM, CDR2 ANQGSEA. Germline trimming cut 5 bases from V and 2 bases from J; bases unmatched to any gene: 5. The CDR3 is made up of 15 amino acids. The rearrangement uses TRBV29-1 and TRBJ1-6; 8 bases agree with TRBD1. The source material was unstimulated CD4+ T cells sorted from spleen or lymph node cells, sampled before intestinal transplant. The clonotype originates from a human donor who received an intestinal transplant. The CDR3, as DNA: TGCAGCGTTCAACAGGGGGACCCCTATAATTCACCCCTCCACTTT. Its translation: CSVQQGDPYNSPLHF.